This T cell receptor (beta chain) was retrieved from a study of vaccination and CD4 T cells after COVID-19. Turning to this clonotype: No antigen is known for it.

Looked up from germline, CDR1 is SNHLY and CDR2 is FYNNEI. Trimming cost V 6 bases and J 0 bases, with 14 bases left between them. CDR3 length: 15 residues. The treatment here: roughly 10-day PBMC culture with coronavirus spike peptide pools or control peptides (ViraFEST assay). Oncomine TCR Beta short-read sequencing was applied to DNA from cultured CD4+ T cells. MiXCR was run by TCRdb on the PCR reads, yielding one entry per CDR3 protein. The data hold under 30,000 distinct CDR3 sequences, with roughly 65% observed a single time. This sequence originates from a human donor who received a COVID-19 vaccine. The sample here was CD4+ T cells from blood, cultured in vitro, taken after SARS-CoV-2 vaccination. The chain is built from TRBV2 and TRBJ2-5; possibly TRBD1 for D (5 bases). The CDR3 nucleotides are TGTGCCAGCAGCGCAGGGTTTGGTGACCAAGAGACCCAGTACTTC. It encodes CASSAGFGDQETQYF.